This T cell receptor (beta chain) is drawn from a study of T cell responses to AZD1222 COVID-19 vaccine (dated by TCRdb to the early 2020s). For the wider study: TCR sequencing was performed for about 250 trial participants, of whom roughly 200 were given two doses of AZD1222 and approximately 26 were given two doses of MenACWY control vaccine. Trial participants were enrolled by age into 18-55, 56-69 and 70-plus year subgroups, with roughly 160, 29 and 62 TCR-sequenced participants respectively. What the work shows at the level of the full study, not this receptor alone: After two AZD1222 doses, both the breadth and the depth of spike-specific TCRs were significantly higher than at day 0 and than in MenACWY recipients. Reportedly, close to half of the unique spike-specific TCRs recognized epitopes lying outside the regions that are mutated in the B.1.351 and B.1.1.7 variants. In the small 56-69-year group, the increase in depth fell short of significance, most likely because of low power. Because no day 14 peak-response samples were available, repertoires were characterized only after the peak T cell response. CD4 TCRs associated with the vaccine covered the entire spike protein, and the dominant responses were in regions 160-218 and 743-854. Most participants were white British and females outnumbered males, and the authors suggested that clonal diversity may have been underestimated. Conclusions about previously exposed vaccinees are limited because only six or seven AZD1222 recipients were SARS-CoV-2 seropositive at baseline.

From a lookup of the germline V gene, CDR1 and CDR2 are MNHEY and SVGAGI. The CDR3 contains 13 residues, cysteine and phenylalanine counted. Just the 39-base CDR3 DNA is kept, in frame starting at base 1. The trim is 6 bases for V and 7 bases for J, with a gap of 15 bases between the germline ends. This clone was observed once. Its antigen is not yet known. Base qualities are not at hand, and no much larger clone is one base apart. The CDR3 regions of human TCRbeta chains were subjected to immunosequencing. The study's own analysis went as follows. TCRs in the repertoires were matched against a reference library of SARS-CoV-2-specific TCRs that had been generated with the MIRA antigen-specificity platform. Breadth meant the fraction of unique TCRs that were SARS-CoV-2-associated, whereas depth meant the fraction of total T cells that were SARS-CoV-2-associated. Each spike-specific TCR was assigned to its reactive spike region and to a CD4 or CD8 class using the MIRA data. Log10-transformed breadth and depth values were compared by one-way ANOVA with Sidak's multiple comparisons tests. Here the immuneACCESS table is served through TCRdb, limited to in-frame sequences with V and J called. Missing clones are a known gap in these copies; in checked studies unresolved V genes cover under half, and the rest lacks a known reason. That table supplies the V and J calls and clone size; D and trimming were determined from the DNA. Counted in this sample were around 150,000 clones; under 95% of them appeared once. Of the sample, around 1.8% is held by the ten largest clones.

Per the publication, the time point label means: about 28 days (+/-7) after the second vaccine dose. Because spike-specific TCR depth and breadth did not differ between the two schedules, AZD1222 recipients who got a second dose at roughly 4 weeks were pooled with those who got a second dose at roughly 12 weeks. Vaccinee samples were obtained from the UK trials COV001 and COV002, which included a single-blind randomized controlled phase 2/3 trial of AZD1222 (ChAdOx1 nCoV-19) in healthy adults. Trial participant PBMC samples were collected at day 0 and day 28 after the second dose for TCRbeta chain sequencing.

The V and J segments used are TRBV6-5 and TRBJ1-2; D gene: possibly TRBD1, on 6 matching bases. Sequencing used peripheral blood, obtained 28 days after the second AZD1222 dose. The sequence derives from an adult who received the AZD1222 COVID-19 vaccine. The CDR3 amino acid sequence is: CASRTRQVSGYTF. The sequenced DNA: TGTGCCAGCAGGACCAGACAGGTCTCTGGCTACACCTTC.